These 25 T cell receptor delta chains were sequenced from one sample in a study of Vδ1+ human thymocytes. Whole-study results and caveats: Highly polyclonal TRG and TRD repertoires with Gaussian CDR3 length distributions appeared in thymus.

Extracted RNA was reverse transcribed into cDNA. CDR3 amplicons came from multiplex PCR with pooled V-gene forward and constant-region reverse primers. TCRdb repeated clone calling on the multiplex PCR reads with CATT. This table has approximately 58,000 delta-chain clones, around 15% appearing once. These receptors are not linked to any known antigen. The sequenced material came from Vdelta1+ gamma-delta thymocytes from the thymus. As to subset: FACS-sorted CD3+ TCRalphabeta- TCRVdelta1+ TCRVdelta2- thymocytes. The receptors originated from a girl less than two years old who had congenital heart surgery.

This clone was counted between two and nine times. J is TRDJ1 and V is TRDV1; D is uncertain. The CDR3 is 13 residues long. V lost 7 bases and J 4 bases, leaving 13 bases between the germline ends. CDR1 is TSWWSYY, CDR2 QGS, per germline. The CDR3 loop is CALVWVPRDKLIF. The CDR3, as DNA: TGTGCTCTTGTATGGGTTCCCCGCGATAAACTCATCTTT.

The chain carries TRDV1 and TRDJ1; TRDD3 matches 10 bases. V shed 0 bases and J 3 bases; nucleotides not matched to a gene: 16. Germline V gives CDR1 TSWWSYY, CDR2 QGS. This CDR3 region has 20 residues. CDR3 protein: CALGELESGGYASWADKLIF. CDR3 bases: TGTGCTCTTGGGGAACTAGAGTCGGGGGGATACGCGAGTTGGGCCGATAAACTCATCTTT.

This clone was picked up a small number of times. The chain employs TRDV1 and TRDJ1; 13 bases line up with TRDD3. V dropped 4 bases and J dropped 4; count of bases not matched to a gene: 18. This CDR3 has 20 residues. CDR1 is TSWWSYY and CDR2 is QGS in the germline V gene. CDR3 loop: CALGGPTAPYWGIRNDKLIF. In DNA, the CDR3 is TGTGCTCTTGGGGGCCCTACGGCCCCGTACTGGGGGATACGCAACGATAAACTCATCTTT.

The gene calls are TRDV1 and TRDJ1, with 8 positions matching TRDD3. J was trimmed by 0 bases and V by 1 base; bases with no gene match: 16. Germline V CDR1 and CDR2: TSWWSYY, QGS. CDR3 length: 20 residues. The CDR3 DNA follows: TGTGCTCTTGGGGAACAGGCGACGAGAAACTGGGGGGAATACACCGATAAACTCATCTTT. Translated, it gives CALGEQATRNWGEYTDKLIF.

This clone was observed once. This chain links TRDV1 with TRDJ1; the D is unclear. CDR3 length: 11 residues. V was pared by 7 bases and J by 0 bases, with 3 bases between. Germline CDR1 and CDR2: TSWWSYY and QGS. The CDR3 coding sequence is TGTGCTCTTGCGGACACCGATAAACTCATCTTT. Translating it yields CALADTDKLIF.

The genes are TRDV2 and TRDJ1; D might be TRDD3 (10 bases). V shed 7 bases and J shed 0 bases, with 44 bases lying between them. Germline V lookup: CDR1 GEAIGNYY, CDR2 EKD. The CDR3 consists of 24 residues. CDR3 nucleotide sequence: TGTGCCTGGCCTAAATCCTTCCTACAGGACTGGGGGATCAAATGCCCCTTCTACACCGATAAACTCATCTTT. The encoded protein is CAWPKSFLQDWGIKCPFYTDKLIF.

The chain uses TRDV1 and TRDJ1; 7 bases align to TRDD3. This CDR3 comprises 23 residues. The J segment lost 2 bases and the V segment lost 3 bases, leaving 30 bases of the junction unmatched. In germline, CDR1 is TSWWSYY, CDR2 QGS. CDR3 loop: CALGEHKITPLGAPNGRTDKLIF. The CDR3 nucleotides read TGTGCTCTTGGGGAGCATAAAATAACCCCCCTGGGGGCCCCCAACGGGAGAACCGATAAACTCATCTTT.

This clone was seen more than once but under ten times. This chain joins TRDV1 and TRDJ1, with D unresolved. Trimming stripped 5 bases from V and 1 base from J, with 14 bases between. CDR3 length: 15 residues. Germline CDR1 TSWWSYY, CDR2 QGS. This CDR3 reads CALGLSVGPTDKLIF. The CDR3 DNA reads TGTGCTCTTGGGCTATCCGTAGGACCCACCGATAAACTCATCTTT.

This clone was seen only a few times. This chain connects TRDV3 to TRDJ1; 12 bases are a match to TRDD3. The CDR3 totals 20 residues. Germline-derived CDR1 and CDR2 are TVYSNPD and GDNSRS (reference sequence). Germline trimming cut 2 bases from V and 3 bases from J; bases unmatched to any gene: 22. CDR3 sequence (DNA): TGTGCCTTTTTCCTCCCCCGCACCCTACTCTGGGGGATACGCGCCGATAAACTCATCTTT. It yields the protein CAFFLPRTLLWGIRADKLIF.

The rearrangement uses TRDV1 and TRDJ1, with D perhaps assigned TRDD2 or TRDD3 (6 bases each). The CDR3 length is 16 residues. Germline CDR1 and CDR2: TSWWSYY and QGS. V gave up 5 bases and J gave up 6 bases, with 22 bases separating them. This CDR3 reads CALGKIPIRGRYKLIF. The CDR3 DNA follows: TGTGCTCTTGGGAAAATTCCTATTCGGGGGAGGTATAAACTCATCTTT.

This clone was counted between two and nine times. The chain recombines TRDV1 with TRDJ1, with D tentatively TRDD3 (5 bases). The CDR3 runs to 16 residues. V lost 3 bases and J lost 0, with 14 bases in between. CDR1 is TSWWSYY and CDR2 is QGS in the germline V gene. The CDR3 region is CALGDQYAFDTDKLIF. CDR3 nucleotides: TGTGCTCTTGGGGACCAATACGCGTTTGACACCGATAAACTCATCTTT.

The chain combines TRDV1 with TRDJ1; 10 bases match TRDD3. Germline CDR1 and CDR2: TSWWSYY and QGS. The CDR3 is made up of 19 amino acids. V was pared by 5 bases and J by 4 bases, with 19 bases of the junction left unmatched. The chain's CDR3 is CALGSKNPHPGDTRDKLIF. The DNA of the CDR3 is TGTGCTCTTGGGTCCAAGAACCCCCATCCGGGGGATACGCGCGATAAACTCATCTTT.

The chain couples TRDV1 to TRDJ1; TRDD3 matches 10 bases. The junction had 15 bases not matched to a gene; V was cut back by 5 bases and J by 0 bases. Germline V gives CDR1 TSWWSYY, CDR2 QGS. CDR3 length: 19 residues. CDR3 nucleotide sequence: TGTGCTCTTGGGAAATATTCCCTCTGGGGGATATTGTACACCGATAAACTCATCTTT. Encoded protein: CALGKYSLWGILYTDKLIF.

V gene TRDV1 combines with J gene TRDJ1; TRDD3 agrees at 13 bases. The CDR3 is made up of 19 amino acids. Germline assignment: CDR1 TSWWSYY and CDR2 QGS. Germline trimming cut 9 bases from V and 8 bases from J; bases unmatched to any gene: 24. CDR3 nucleotide sequence: TGTGCTCTCTGGTGTAAAGCGGAGATGTCATACTGGGGGATACGAAAACTCATCTTT. It encodes CALWCKAEMSYWGIRKLIF.

This clone occurred a few times. The chain employs TRDV1 and TRDJ1, with D possibly TRDD2 on 6 matching bases. Germline CDR1 and CDR2: TSWWSYY and QGS. The CDR3 spans 17 residues. The V end was cut by 2 bases, the J end by 0 bases, with 16 bases between. The CDR3 nucleotides read TGTGCTCTTGGGGAAGCCTTCCCCTATCCGTACACCGATAAACTCATCTTT. It yields the protein CALGEAFPYPYTDKLIF.

Concerning this clone itself: The same CDR3 also results from other DNA sequences found in this sample. The chain couples TRDV1 to TRDJ1, with 7 nucleotides matching TRDD2. This CDR3 region has 19 residues. Trimming at V came to 1 base and at J to 4 bases, leaving 18 bases not matched to a gene. Germline V gene sequence: CDR1 TSWWSYY, CDR2 QGS. The CDR3 DNA follows: TGTGCTCTTGGGGAACATATTCCTACGGCCTTCCGCGTGTTCGATAAACTCATCTTT. This codes for CALGEHIPTAFRVFDKLIF.

This clone was found a few times. The V gene is TRDV1, the J gene TRDJ1, with 8 positions matching TRDD2. The length of the CDR3 is 19 residues. Germline lookup yields CDR1 TSWWSYY and CDR2 QGS. V dropped 4 bases and J dropped 1; count of bases not matched to a gene: 17. The chain's CDR3 is CALGVHFLHSGEITDKLIF. The CDR3 DNA reads TGTGCTCTTGGGGTACACTTCCTACATTCCGGGGAAATCACCGATAAACTCATCTTT.

This clone was counted between two and nine times. The V call is TRDV1, the J call TRDJ1; tentatively, D is TRDD3 (6 bases). V lost 5 bases and J 1 base, leaving 29 bases between the germline ends. Germline CDR1 and CDR2: TSWWSYY and QGS. This CDR3 is built from 20 residues. The CDR3: CALGNPHLGLPRGSTDKLIF. CDR3 sequence (DNA): TGTGCTCTTGGGAACCCCCACTTGGGCCTACCCCGGGGATCCACCGATAAACTCATCTTT.

This chain joins TRDV1 and TRDJ1; either TRDD2 or TRDD3 may fit D (5 bases each). Germline V gene lookup returns CDR1 TSWWSYY and CDR2 QGS. V was clipped by 4 bases and J by 0 bases, with 21 bases between them. CDR3 size: 18 residues. The CDR3 reads CALGALPSGGPYTDKLIF. The CDR3 DNA sequence: TGTGCTCTTGGGGCCCTACCGTCGGGGGGCCCGTACACCGATAAACTCATCTTT.

In its sample, this clone was seen a few times. The chain carries TRDV1 and TRDJ1; 12 bases fit TRDD3. Germline V gene data show CDR1 as TSWWSYY and CDR2 as QGS. The CDR3 extends over 22 amino acids. The ends lost 5 bases at V and 0 bases at J; junction bases unmatched: 22. Here the CDR3 DNA reads TGTGCTCTTGGGCCTCAATGCCAGCCCGCCCCGACTGGGGGATACCACACCGATAAACTCATCTTT. It codes for CALGPQCQPAPTGGYHTDKLIF.

This chain uses TRDV1 with TRDJ1; 9 nucleotides agree with TRDD2. The CDR3 has 16 residues. CDR1 is TSWWSYY, CDR2 QGS, per germline. Germline trimming cut 5 bases from V and 4 bases from J; bases unmatched to any gene: 11. The CDR3 DNA reads TGTGCTCTTGGGAGCCTTCCTACGTACTGGGGCGATAAACTCATCTTT. It specifies CALGSLPTYWGDKLIF.

This clone has only a few counts. The chain is built from TRDV1 and TRDJ1; no clear D gene. Trimming removed 1 base at V and 0 bases at J, with 27 bases between. The CDR3 spans 21 residues. The V gene's germline CDR1 is TSWWSYY and CDR2 QGS. The chain's CDR3 is CALGEPHYRPPLRGNTDKLIF. The CDR3 coding sequence is TGTGCTCTTGGGGAACCTCATTACCGCCCTCCCCTAAGAGGGAACACCGATAAACTCATCTTT.

This clone appeared a few times. The J gene is TRDJ1, the V gene TRDV1; the match to TRDD3 covers 12 bases. Germline CDR1 and CDR2: TSWWSYY and QGS. The V segment lost 0 bases and the J segment 0 bases; nucleotides outside the gene matches: 14. The CDR3 contains 21 residues. The CDR3 loop reads CALGELGKRLGDTRYTDKLIF. The CDR3, as DNA: TGTGCTCTTGGGGAACTCGGCAAACGACTGGGGGATACAAGGTACACCGATAAACTCATCTTT.

The chain recombines TRDV1 with TRDJ1, with 7 nucleotides matching TRDD3. Looked up from germline, CDR1 is TSWWSYY and CDR2 is QGS. Trimming at V came to 6 bases and at J to 0 bases, leaving 16 bases not matched to a gene. The CDR3 spans 18 residues. CDR3 nucleotides: TGTGCTCTTGGCCTACTATCTACTGGGGCCTTGTACACCGATAAACTCATCTTT. Translating gives CALGLLSTGALYTDKLIF.

This clone was seen repeatedly, ten times or more. Other DNA variants within this sample encode the same CDR3. V is TRDV2 and J is TRDJ1; D possibly corresponds to TRDD3 (5 bases). V was clipped by 5 bases and J by 0 bases, with 9 bases between them. The CDR3 extends over 13 amino acids. Germline loops: CDR1 GEAIGNYY, CDR2 EKD. Here the CDR3 DNA reads TGTGCCTGTGGGGGACCGTACACCGATAAACTCATCTTT. It translates to CACGGPYTDKLIF.